Presented here are 26 T cell receptor beta chains from one specimen sequenced in a study of CD4+ T cells in melanoma. Profiling relied on immunoSEQ multiplex PCR, and the TCRdb table lists in-frame clones only, not all of them. The sample carries fewer than 15,000 clones, over 60% recorded once. The sequencing input was cells from a culture (not recorded whether cultured in vitro). The receptors were gathered from a human donor with melanoma.

The gene calls are TRBV6-6 and TRBJ1-6; possible D gene TRBD1, 5 bases. The CDR3 spans 15 residues. Germline CDR1 is MNHNY and CDR2 is SVGAGI (reference sequence). Trimming removed 2 bases from V and 10 bases from J, with 15 bases in between. The CDR3 bases are TGTGCCAGCAGTTACACCGGGACGTCGAGGTCACCCCTCCACTTT. Translating it yields CASSYTGTSRSPLHF.

V is TRBV10-2 and J is TRBJ2-7; D is ambiguous. Germline CDR1 WSHSY, CDR2 SAAADI. V was cut by 7 bases and J by 1 base, with 14 bases left in between. This CDR3 region has 14 residues. This CDR3 reads CASTRKAESYEQYF. DNA of the CDR3: TGCGCCAGCACCCGCAAGGCAGAGTCCTACGAGCAGTACTTC.

The rearrangement joins TRBV7-9 to TRBJ2-5; TRBD1 aligns across 9 bases. The CDR3 length is 16 residues. Germline CDR1 is SEHNR and CDR2 is FQNEAQ (reference sequence). V shed 6 bases and J 5 bases; nucleotides not matched to a gene: 13. The CDR3 sequence is CASSLGQGTQGETQYF. The CDR3 DNA follows: TGTGCCAGCAGTTTGGGACAGGGCACGCAGGGGGAGACCCAGTACTTC.

The CDR3: CATRGFGANVLTF. CDR3 DNA sequence: TGTGCCACACGGGGGTTTGGGGCCAACGTCCTGACTTTC. The V and J genes are TRBV27 and TRBJ2-6; D might be TRBD2 (6 bases). V was clipped by 10 bases and J by 3 bases, with 10 bases between them. The CDR3 spans 13 residues. Germline V gene data show CDR1 as MNHEY and CDR2 as SMNVEV (reference sequence).

The chain combines TRBV6-5 with TRBJ2-3; D is ambiguous. The CDR3 loop spans 16 amino acids. V was trimmed by 4 bases and J by 2 bases, leaving 16 bases between them. Germline values: CDR1 MNHEY, CDR2 SVGAGI. CDR3: CASSSRPPLYTDTQYF. The DNA of the CDR3 is TGTGCCAGCAGTTCCAGACCTCCTTTATACACAGATACGCAGTATTTT.

The chain couples TRBV7-6 to TRBJ1-1; D perhaps matches TRBD1 (5 bases). The germline gives CDR1 SGHVS, CDR2 FNYEAQ. Trimming left V 5 bases short and J 4 bases short, with 20 bases between. The CDR3 contains 16 residues. Written as DNA, the CDR3 is TGTGCCAGCAGCCCTACCTCGGGGGTATTTGGCACTGAAGCTTTCTTT. It specifies CASSPTSGVFGTEAFF.

The chain combines TRBV29-1 with TRBJ2-3, with D unclear. The CDR3 consists of 14 residues. Germline-derived CDR1 and CDR2 are SQVTM and ANQGSEA. Trimming stripped 6 bases from V and 1 base from J, with 14 bases between. DNA of the CDR3: TGCAGCGTAACCATAGTTACCGGCACAGATACGCAGTATTTT. The encoded protein is CSVTIVTGTDTQYF.

The V and J genes are TRBV29-1 and TRBJ1-4; D gene uncertain. CDR1 and CDR2 (germline): SQVTM, ANQGSEA. V dropped 5 bases and J dropped 7 bases, with 11 bases sitting between them. The CDR3 is made up of 12 amino acids. CDR3 bases: TGCAGCGTTCTGCTGAGGAGTGAAAAACTGTTTTTT. Translated, it gives CSVLLRSEKLFF.

This chain links TRBV5-1 with TRBJ1-1; D might be TRBD1 (6 bases). CDR1 is SGHRS, CDR2 YFSETQ, per germline. V gave up 4 bases and J gave up 5 bases, with 18 bases separating them. The CDR3 totals 15 residues. The CDR3 reads CASSATPGVRTEAFF. CDR3 nucleotide sequence: TGCGCCAGCAGCGCAACCCCAGGGGTAAGAACTGAAGCTTTCTTT.

This rearrangement joins TRBV5-1 to TRBJ1-4; D is unresolved. Germline V gene sequence: CDR1 SGHRS, CDR2 YFSETQ. The V and J ends lost 4 bases and 2 bases respectively, with 18 bases between them. There are 17 residues in the CDR3. The CDR3, as DNA: TGCGCCAGCAGCAATAGGGAACGGGTAACGACTAATGAAAAACTGTTTTTT. Translated: CASSNRERVTTNEKLFF.

The chain recombines TRBV2 with TRBJ2-2; weak D call: TRBD1 (5 bases). V was pared by 3 bases and J by 2 bases, with 13 bases between. Germline V lookup: CDR1 SNHLY, CDR2 FYNNEI. This CDR3 spans 16 amino acids. CDR3 sequence: CASSEFGATNTGELFF. The CDR3 DNA reads TGTGCCAGCAGTGAGTTTGGGGCGACTAACACCGGGGAGCTGTTTTTT.

In this sample, this clone is large. CDR3 region: CASSPDRLTAGTEAFF. CDR3 DNA: TGTGCCAGCTCTCCAGACAGGCTAACTGCGGGCACTGAAGCTTTCTTT. This rearrangement joins TRBV18 to TRBJ1-1; maybe TRBD1 (6 bases). The CDR3 has 16 amino acids. V shed 6 bases and J shed 4 bases, with 21 bases lying between them. Germline CDR1 is KGHSH and CDR2 is LQKENI.

The rearrangement uses TRBV4-1 and TRBJ2-1; 11 bases align to TRBD2. Germline V CDR1 and CDR2: MGHRA, YSYEKL. J gave up 4 bases and V 3 bases, and 5 bases lay outside the gene matches. The CDR3 loop spans 16 amino acids. As DNA, the CDR3 is TGCGCCAGCAGCCATCCCCCTAGCGGGGGGTACAATGAGCAGTTCTTC. It is translated as CASSHPPSGGYNEQFF.

The genes are TRBV5-4 and TRBJ1-4; maybe TRBD1 (5 bases). V lost 4 bases and J 7 bases, leaving 11 bases between the germline ends. Looked up from germline, CDR1 is SGHNT and CDR2 is YYREEE (reference sequence). The CDR3 length is 13 residues. CDR3 DNA: TGTGCCAGCAGCGCCCGGGGGTCTGAAAAACTGTTTTTT. It yields the protein CASSARGSEKLFF.

This clone was recorded once. The genes are TRBV6-1 and TRBJ1-2, with D unresolved. Germline assignment: CDR1 MNHNS and CDR2 SASEGT. V was cut by 1 base and J by 8 bases, with 17 bases left in between. The CDR3 is 15 residues long. As DNA, the CDR3 is TGTGCCAGCAGTGAAGATATTAGGTCTGGTCTCGGCTACACCTTC. It yields the protein CASSEDIRSGLGYTF.

This chain joins TRBV11-2 and TRBJ2-1, with D unresolved. The V and J ends lost 3 bases and 2 bases respectively, with 8 bases between them. The V gene's germline CDR1 is SGHAT and CDR2 FQNNGV. This CDR3 comprises 14 residues. The CDR3 reads CASSFAGPYNEQFF. In DNA form, the CDR3 reads TGTGCCAGCAGCTTTGCAGGACCCTACAATGAGCAGTTCTTC.

V usage is TRBV9 and J usage is TRBJ1-6; no reliable D call. This CDR3 spans 13 amino acids. Between the trimmed V and J ends, which lost 6 bases and 8 bases, there was a span of 12 bases. The germline V gene encodes CDR1 SGDLS and CDR2 YYNGEE. The CDR3 sequence is CASNSGRDSPLHF. The CDR3 nucleotides are TGTGCCAGCAACAGTGGAAGGGATTCACCCCTCCACTTT.

The chain links TRBV5-6 to TRBJ1-1; D gene unclear. The CDR3 runs to 15 residues. V was trimmed by 4 bases and J by 0 bases, leaving 13 bases between them. The germline V gene encodes CDR1 SGHDT and CDR2 YYEEEE. CDR3: CASSPGSLMNTEAFF. The CDR3 DNA reads TGTGCCAGCAGCCCAGGCAGTCTGATGAACACTGAAGCTTTCTTT.

The chain recombines TRBV5-4 with TRBJ1-2; TRBD1 might be the D (5 bases). V gave up 6 bases and J gave up 7 bases, with 19 bases separating them. This CDR3 spans 14 amino acids. Germline CDR1 reads SGHNT; CDR2 reads YYREEE (reference sequence). The CDR3 DNA sequence: TGTGCCAGCAAGTTTTCCAGACAGTCCTCTGGCTACACCTTC. Its protein product is CASKFSRQSSGYTF. Supplemented by reference TRBV5-4 and TRBJ1-2, the full variable domain reads ETGVTQSPTHLIKTRGQQVTLRCSSQSGHNTVSWYQQALGQGPQFIFQYYREEENGRGNFPPRFSGLQFPNYSSELNVNALELDDSALYLCASKFSRQSSGYTFGSGTRLTVV.

The chain combines TRBV5-4 with TRBJ2-3, with D possibly TRBD2 on 5 matching bases. V was trimmed by 0 bases and J by 2 bases, leaving 19 bases between them. Germline CDR1 reads SGHNT; CDR2 reads YYREEE (reference sequence). The CDR3 extends over 18 amino acids. The CDR3 loop reads CASSLESSSSLDTDTQYF. In DNA, the CDR3 is TGTGCCAGCAGCTTGGAGTCTAGCAGTTCACTAGACACAGATACGCAGTATTTT.

The V gene is TRBV18, the J gene TRBJ1-1; D is uncertain. V lost 0 bases and J 4 bases, leaving 9 bases between the germline ends. Germline assignment: CDR1 KGHSH and CDR2 LQKENI. The CDR3 has 14 amino acids. In nucleotides, the CDR3 is TGTGCCAGCTCACCACCCCATGGGCCCACTGAAGCTTTCTTT. Its protein product is CASSPPHGPTEAFF.

This clone came up once. The chain combines TRBV6-5 with TRBJ2-7; D is possibly TRBD1 or TRBD2 (5 bases each). The CDR3 is 13 amino acids. Germline V lookup: CDR1 MNHEY, CDR2 SVGAGI. The germline V and J ends were trimmed by 5 bases and 9 bases, with 17 bases remaining between them. The CDR3 DNA reads as TGTGCCAGCAGTGTCTACGGGCCAGGGACGCAGTACTTC. Encoded protein: CASSVYGPGTQYF.

The chain has TRBV6-1 and TRBJ1-2, with D tentatively TRBD1 (5 bases). Per germline, CDR1 MNHNS and CDR2 SASEGT. This CDR3 has 13 residues. V lost 6 bases and J lost 4, with 12 bases in between. The CDR3: CASSTGPRYGYTF. The CDR3 DNA reads TGTGCCAGCAGCACGGGACCTCGCTATGGCTACACCTTC.

The J gene is TRBJ1-2, the V gene TRBV6-5, with D unresolved. This CDR3 is 14 amino acids long. Trimming removed 3 bases at V and 2 bases at J, with 10 bases between. Germline V CDR1 and CDR2: MNHEY, SVGAGI. DNA of the CDR3: TGTGCCAGCAGTTATAGCCGGAAAAACTATGGCTACACCTTC. It yields the protein CASSYSRKNYGYTF.

The CDR3 DNA reads as TGTGCCAGTAGTGACCCGCGGGGGGGGTCGGGACATGGCTACACCTTC. Translating gives CASSDPRGGSGHGYTF. The genes are TRBV19 and TRBJ1-2, with D perhaps matching TRBD1 (5 bases). Trimming shortened V by 5 bases and J by 6 bases, and 22 bases separated the two germline ends. The V gene's germline CDR1 is LNHDA and CDR2 SQIVND (reference sequence). The CDR3 has 16 residues.

This rearrangement joins TRBV18 to TRBJ1-1, with D possibly TRBD1 on 6 matching bases. Between the trimmed V and J ends, which lost 5 bases and 7 bases, there was a span of 17 bases. The germline V gene encodes CDR1 KGHSH and CDR2 LQKENI. The length of the CDR3 is 14 residues. CDR3 sequence (DNA): TGTGCCAGCTCAGGGTGGGGCGCAGGGGTTGAAGCTTTCTTT. Residues: CASSGWGAGVEAFF. The whole variable domain, filled in from reference TRBV18 and TRBJ1-1, reads NAGVMQNPRHLVRRRGQEARLRCSPMKGHSHVYWYRQLPEEGLKFMVYLQKENIIDESGMPKERFSAEFPKEGPSILRIQQVVRGDSAAYFCASSGWGAGVEAFFGQGTRLTVV.